The sequence of this T cell receptor (beta chain) was determined in a study of T-cell reconstitution after alpha-beta-depleted transplantation in children. Study-wide results and caveats: After transplant, at about two months, alpha-beta T cells were reportedly derived from several hundred expanded graft clones. Most T-cell counts and diversity one year after the transplant came from T cells that were newly produced. Recipient T cells and thymic progenitors that survived gave rise to the high TCRbeta diversity observed at day 60 in some patients.

During its preparation, the TCRbeta library received unique molecular identifiers. One entry per CDR3 protein results from TCRdb running MiXCR on the PCR reads. Of fewer than 350,000 distinct CDR3 sequences listed, around 9.1% are singletons. Germline V gene data show CDR1 as SGHAT and CDR2 as FQNNGV. This CDR3 has 20 residues. The V end was cut by 0 bases, the J end by 5 bases, with 28 bases between. To note about this clonotype: Antigen: not known.

This clonotype was obtained from a boy younger than two with acute myeloid leukemia, due to receive a stem cell transplant. This chain links TRBV11-2 with TRBJ2-5; a possible D gene is TRBD1 (8 bases). This material consisted of PBMCs, taken before TCRalphabeta/CD19-depleted stem cell transplant. The chain's CDR3 is CASSLDPSRTGRVGWETQYF. CDR3 bases: TGTGCCAGCAGCTTAGACCCTTCGAGGACAGGGAGGGTTGGGTGGGAGACCCAGTACTTC.